The 26 T cell receptor beta chains below all came from one sample that was sequenced in a study of blood T cell repertoires in COVID-19. The assay was immunoSEQ multiplex PCR, and TCRdb's table has in-frame clones only and misses some. The sample holds around 300,000 clones; roughly 90% are singletons and the top ten take 4%. The sequenced material came from peripheral blood. The receptor source for this set is a woman in her forties or fifties with active or convalescent COVID-19.

The rearrangement joins TRBV5-1 to TRBJ2-3; 8 bases align to TRBD2. The V segment lost 0 bases and the J segment 8 bases; nucleotides outside the gene matches: 14. The CDR3 is 17 amino acids. Germline CDR1 and CDR2: SGHRS and YFSETQ. The CDR3 is CASSLDTSGTRIGTQYF. CDR3 in DNA: TGCGCCAGCAGCTTGGACACTAGCGGAACAAGAATCGGTACGCAGTATTTT.

The chain links TRBV10-3 to TRBJ2-2, with 8 bases that match TRBD2. V gave up 5 bases and J gave up 5 bases; unmatched junction bases: 7. The length of the CDR3 is 15 residues. CDR1 ENHRY and CDR2 SYGVKD come from the germline V gene. Written as DNA, the CDR3 is TGTGCCATCAGTCCCCGGGGGGGCGCGACCGGGGAGCTGTTTTTT. Translating gives CAISPRGGATGELFF.

This chain joins TRBV7-9 and TRBJ1-2, with D possibly TRBD1 on 6 matching bases. The CDR3 is 15 amino acids. Germline V lookup: CDR1 SEHNR, CDR2 FQNEAQ (reference sequence). The ends were cut back, 4 bases at V and 4 bases at J, with 16 bases in the middle. As DNA, the CDR3 is TGTGCCAGCAGCTCGTCTAACACAGGGCTCTATGGCTACACCTTC. Translating it yields CASSSSNTGLYGYTF. Based on the CDR3 plus reference TRBV7-9 and TRBJ1-2, the full variable domain is DTGVSQNPRHKITKRGQNVTFRCDPISEHNRLYWYRQTLGQGPEFLTYFQNEAQLEKSRLLSDRFSAERPKGSFSTLEIQRTEQGDSAMYLCASSSSNTGLYGYTFGSGTRLTVV.

The chain carries TRBV4-2 and TRBJ1-5; D may be TRBD1 (6 bases). Trimming removed 0 bases from V and 5 bases from J, with 14 bases in between. This CDR3 region has 16 residues. CDR1 and CDR2 (germline): LGHNA, YNFKEQ. This chain's CDR3 is CASSQEALQGHQPQHF. The CDR3 DNA reads as TGTGCCAGCAGCCAAGAAGCTTTGCAGGGGCATCAGCCCCAGCATTTT.

This sequence joins TRBV7-9 and TRBJ1-1; 7 bases line up with TRBD1. This CDR3 comprises 15 residues. Trimming removed 3 bases from V and 4 bases from J; junction bases left unmatched: 8. CDR1 and CDR2 from the germline V gene are SEHNR and FQNEAQ (reference sequence). The chain's CDR3 is CASSFIGGRGTEAFF. In DNA form, the CDR3 reads TGTGCCAGCAGCTTCATAGGGGGCAGGGGCACTGAAGCTTTCTTT. Full variable domain (outside the CDR3, taken from reference TRBV7-9 and TRBJ1-1): DTGVSQNPRHKITKRGQNVTFRCDPISEHNRLYWYRQTLGQGPEFLTYFQNEAQLEKSRLLSDRFSAERPKGSFSTLEIQRTEQGDSAMYLCASSFIGGRGTEAFFGQGTRLTVV.

A word on this clone: This same CDR3 is encoded by further DNA sequences in the sample. The chain is built from TRBV30 and TRBJ1-6, with D possibly matching TRBD1 (5 bases). CDR3 size: 12 residues. Germline values: CDR1 GTSNPN, CDR2 SVGIG (reference sequence). V was shortened by 5 bases and J by 7 bases, with 9 bases between the two germline ends. The CDR3 loop reads CAWREGNSPLHF. The CDR3 DNA is TGTGCCTGGCGGGAGGGGAATTCACCCCTCCACTTT. The full variable domain, its missing parts supplied by reference TRBV30 and TRBJ1-6, is SQTIHQWPATLVQPVGSPLSLECTVEGTSNPNLYWYRQAAGRGLQLLFYSVGIGQISSEVPQNLSASRPQDRQFILSSKKLLLSDSGFYLCAWREGNSPLHFGNGTRLTVT.

The V and J genes are TRBV29-1 and TRBJ2-3; D is ambiguous. Trimming stripped 6 bases from V and 3 bases from J, with 16 bases between. This CDR3 has 14 residues. CDR1 and CDR2 (germline): SQVTM, ANQGSEA. CDR3 protein: CSVLNTGLTDTQYF. CDR3 DNA sequence: TGCAGCGTCCTTAATACCGGTCTTACAGATACGCAGTATTTT.

The chain employs TRBV6-4 and TRBJ2-7; tentatively, D is TRBD1 (6 bases). CDR1 is MRHNA and CDR2 is SNTAGT in the germline V gene. The CDR3 runs to 14 residues. The ends were cut back, 4 bases at V and 5 bases at J, with 15 bases in the middle. CDR3 loop: CASSVEDSGHEQYF. The CDR3 DNA reads as TGTGCCAGCAGTGTCGAGGACAGCGGCCACGAGCAGTACTTC.

This clone has a single count. The V gene is TRBV5-8, the J gene TRBJ1-5, with 9 bases fitting TRBD1. CDR1 SGHTS and CDR2 YDEGEE come from the germline V gene. J was trimmed by 10 bases and V by 2 bases; bases with no gene match: 16. This CDR3 is built from 17 residues. The DNA for the CDR3 is TGTGCCAGCAGCTTACGCCGGACAGGGGCCCTTATTGAACCCCAGCATTTT. Amino acid sequence: CASSLRRTGALIEPQHF.

The chain combines TRBV19 with TRBJ1-4; D possibly corresponds to TRBD1 (5 bases). V gave up 7 bases and J gave up 4 bases, with 10 bases separating them. This CDR3 region has 13 residues. Per germline, CDR1 LNHDA and CDR2 SQIVND (reference sequence). The CDR3 DNA is TGTGCCAGTATGGGGGGGATTAATGAAAAACTGTTTTTT. Translation: CASMGGINEKLFF.

This chain links TRBV5-8 with TRBJ2-3; D might be TRBD2 (6 bases). This CDR3 contains 15 residues. The ends were cut back, 3 bases at V and 5 bases at J, with 16 bases in the middle. Germline V gene lookup returns CDR1 SGHTS and CDR2 YDEGEE. DNA for the CDR3: TGTGCCAGCAGCTCCCTGTGGAGGGTAATAGATACGCAGTATTTT. Translated, it gives CASSSLWRVIDTQYF.

CDR3 residues: CASSDSAGNTIYF. Here the CDR3 DNA reads TGTGCCAGCAGCGACTCTGCTGGAAACACCATATATTTT. V usage is TRBV28 and J usage is TRBJ1-3; D gene uncertain. The germline CDR1 and CDR2 sequences are MDHEN and SYDVKM. V was pared by 6 bases and J by 2 bases, with 8 bases between. The CDR3 runs 13 residues.

This chain links TRBV18 with TRBJ1-2, with a weak D call TRBD1 (5 bases). Germline values: CDR1 KGHSH, CDR2 LQKENI. Trimming removed 2 bases from V and 7 bases from J, with 14 bases in between. The CDR3 consists of 14 residues. The CDR3 is CASSPSQGIGGYTF. In DNA, the CDR3 is TGTGCCAGCTCACCATCCCAGGGTATAGGTGGCTACACCTTC.

The rearrangement links TRBV13 to TRBJ2-7, with 8 bases lining up with TRBD2. V was pared by 4 bases and J by 2 bases, with 4 bases of the junction left unmatched. The CDR3 has 14 residues. CDR1 PRHDT and CDR2 FYEKMQ come from the germline V gene (reference sequence). The CDR3 DNA reads TGTGCCAGCAGCTCTGGCGGGAGGACCTACGAGCAGTACTTC. It translates to CASSSGGRTYEQYF.

CDR3 in amino acids: CASSGTTRDEQYF. DNA for the CDR3: TGTGCCAGTAGTGGAACGACTAGAGACGAGCAGTACTTC. This chain uses TRBV19 with TRBJ2-7; tentatively, D is TRBD2 (6 bases). CDR1 is LNHDA and CDR2 is SQIVND in the germline V gene (reference sequence). V lost 5 bases, J lost 5 bases, and 13 bases lay in between. CDR3 size: 13 residues. Together with reference TRBV19 and TRBJ2-7, the CDR3 gives the full variable domain: DGGITQSPKYLFRKEGQNVTLSCEQNLNHDAMYWYRQDPGQGLRLIYYSQIVNDFQKGDIAEGYSVSREKKESFPLTVTSAQKNPTAFYLCASSGTTRDEQYFGPGTRLTVT.

The chain combines TRBV18 with TRBJ2-3; 10 positions agree with TRBD2. The CDR3 length is 16 residues. Germline V gives CDR1 KGHSH, CDR2 LQKENI. Trimming at V came to 0 bases and at J to 4 bases, leaving 4 bases not matched to a gene. The CDR3 DNA reads TGTGCCAGCTCACCACCGGTAGCGGGGGGCGCAGATACGCAGTATTTT. Its translation is CASSPPVAGGADTQYF.

This chain connects TRBV6-5 to TRBJ1-4; tentative D call: TRBD1 (5 bases). The germline V gene has CDR1 MNHEY and CDR2 SVGAGI. CDR3 length: 15 amino acids. Deletions cut 0 bases from V and 7 bases from J, with 12 bases between. The CDR3 DNA is TGTGCCAGCAGTTACTCCAGGCAGGGTGTTGAAAAACTGTTTTTT. As protein: CASSYSRQGVEKLFF.

The CDR3 bases are TGCGCCAGCAGCCCAAGTACAGGGGGTGGCACTGAAGCTTTCTTT. Translating it yields CASSPSTGGGTEAFF. This chain links TRBV5-1 with TRBJ1-1, with TRBD1 identical over 8 bases. V dropped 4 bases and J dropped 4; count of bases not matched to a gene: 9. Germline V gives CDR1 SGHRS, CDR2 YFSETQ. The CDR3 sequence is 15 residues long.

This chain joins TRBV6-2 or TRBV6-3 and TRBJ1-5; D unclear. This CDR3 comprises 13 residues. Germline V gene data show CDR1 as MNHEY and CDR2 as SVGEGT. The V end lost 6 bases, the J end lost 9 bases, and 15 bases lay between the germline ends. The CDR3 region is CASSQHGDGPQHF. In DNA form, the CDR3 reads TGTGCCAGCAGCCAACACGGGGATGGGCCCCAGCATTTT.

The chain employs TRBV28 and TRBJ1-5; TRBD1 is a possible D gene (5 bases). The CDR3 sequence is 15 residues long. Germline V gene sequence: CDR1 MDHEN, CDR2 SYDVKM. The V end lost 8 bases, the J end lost 0 bases, and 14 bases lay between the germline ends. Here the CDR3 reads CASGKQDLSNQPQHF. CDR3 coding DNA: TGTGCCAGCGGCAAACAGGACCTTAGCAATCAGCCCCAGCATTTT.

The chain is built from TRBV15 and TRBJ2-7, with D perhaps matching TRBD2 (6 bases). This CDR3 contains 13 residues. The V and J ends lost 8 bases and 0 bases respectively, with 11 bases between them. Germline V CDR1 and CDR2: LNHNV, YYDKDF (reference sequence). The CDR3 protein is CATPETSSYEQYF. The CDR3 DNA is TGTGCCACCCCCGAGACTAGCTCCTACGAGCAGTACTTC. Looking up the rest from reference TRBV15 and TRBJ2-7 gives the full variable domain: DAMVIQNPRYQVTQFGKPVTLSCSQTLNHNVMYWYQQKSSQAPKLLFHYYDKDFNNEADTPDNFQSRRPNTSFCFLDIRSPGLGDTAMYLCATPETSSYEQYFGPGTRLTVT.

V is TRBV3-1 (or the pseudogene TRBV3-2) and J is TRBJ2-3, with 7 nucleotides matching TRBD1. Trimming removed 1 base from V and 3 bases from J; junction bases left unmatched: 7. This CDR3 has 16 amino acids. CDR1 is LGHDT, CDR2 YNNKEL, per germline (reference sequence). CDR3 bases: TGTGCCAGCAGCCAAGTAAAAGGGGGCGGGACAGATACGCAGTATTTT. It yields the protein CASSQVKGGGTDTQYF.

The chain uses TRBV12-3 or TRBV12-4 and TRBJ1-1; maybe TRBD1 (6 bases). The CDR3 is 13 amino acids. The V end lost 2 bases, the J end lost 7 bases, and 11 bases lay between the germline ends. The CDR3 region is CASSLRTGFEAFF. Here the CDR3 DNA reads TGTGCCAGCAGTTTACGTACAGGGTTTGAAGCTTTCTTT.

The chain is built from TRBV12-3 or TRBV12-4 and TRBJ1-2, with a possible D match to TRBD1 (5 bases). This CDR3 has 12 residues. With 2 bases removed from V and 10 bases from J, the gap between germline ends came to 11 bases. The CDR3 DNA reads as TGTGCCAGCAGTTTAAGGGGTTTAGACTACACCTTC. This translates into CASSLRGLDYTF.

The rearrangement joins TRBV30 to TRBJ2-7; D gene uncertain. Germline assignment: CDR1 GTSNPN and CDR2 SVGIG (reference sequence). V shed 3 bases and J shed 5 bases, with 8 bases lying between them. The CDR3 loop spans 11 amino acids. The CDR3 DNA is TGTGCCTGGAGCGGGTGGAACGAGCAGTACTTC. Translation: CAWSGWNEQYF.

The J gene is TRBJ2-1, the V gene TRBV7-8; D is unresolved. The CDR3 totals 12 residues. The germline V and J ends were trimmed by 5 bases and 2 bases, with 4 bases remaining between them. Germline values: CDR1 SGHVS, CDR2 FQNEAQ. CDR3 DNA: TGTGCCAGCAGCCCAACCTACAATGAGCAGTTCTTC. It yields the protein CASSPTYNEQFF.